The clone carrying this T cell receptor beta chain occurred once. Antigen specificity is unknown. This sample was included in a study of PD-1 blockade in classical Hodgkin lymphoma. Notes on the study in general: Reports indicated that newly diagnosed patients had lower baseline TCR diversity than healthy donors did.

Clones were sequenced by immunoSEQ multiplex PCR, and TCRdb holds only the in-frame ones, with some missing. The sample shows 25,000 to 35,000 clones, 94% of them seen only once. As to time point: newly diagnosed, previously untreated cHL patient sample. The receptor was isolated from a human donor with classical Hodgkin lymphoma. Specimen: peripheral blood mononuclear cells (PBMCs).

For the CDR3, the DNA is TGTGCCAGCGACAATCAGCCCCAGCATTTT. Translated, it gives CASDNQPQHF. V usage is TRBV11-3 and J usage is TRBJ1-5; D call uncertain. The V gene's germline CDR1 is SGHNT and CDR2 YENEEA. This CDR3 is 10 amino acids long. V lost 8 bases and J lost 3, with 2 bases in between. The full variable domain, with the rest looked up from reference TRBV11-3 and TRBJ1-5, is EAGVVQSPRYKIIEKKQPVAFWCNPISGHNTLYWYLQNLGQGPELLIRYENEEAVDDSQLPKDRFSAERLKGVDSTLKIQPAELGDSAVYLCASDNQPQHFGDGTRLSIL.